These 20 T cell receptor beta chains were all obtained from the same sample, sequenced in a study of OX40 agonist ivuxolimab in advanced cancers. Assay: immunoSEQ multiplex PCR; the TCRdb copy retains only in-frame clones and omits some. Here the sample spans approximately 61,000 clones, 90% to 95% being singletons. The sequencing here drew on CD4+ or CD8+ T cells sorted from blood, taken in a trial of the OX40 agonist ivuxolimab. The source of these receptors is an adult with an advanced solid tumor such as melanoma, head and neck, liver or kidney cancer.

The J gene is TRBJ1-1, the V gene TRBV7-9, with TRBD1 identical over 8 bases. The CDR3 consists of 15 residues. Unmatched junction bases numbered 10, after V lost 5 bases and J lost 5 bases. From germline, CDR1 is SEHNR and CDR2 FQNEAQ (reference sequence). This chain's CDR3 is CASSQATGVRTEAFF. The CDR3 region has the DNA TGTGCCAGCAGCCAAGCGACAGGGGTTAGGACTGAAGCTTTCTTT.

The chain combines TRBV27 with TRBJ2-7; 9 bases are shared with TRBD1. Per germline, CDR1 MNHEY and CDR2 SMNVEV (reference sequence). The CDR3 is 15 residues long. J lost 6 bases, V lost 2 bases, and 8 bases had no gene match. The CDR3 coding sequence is TGTGCCAGCAGTTTAGGGGGACAGGGATCCCCCGAGCAGTACTTC. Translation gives CASSLGGQGSPEQYF.

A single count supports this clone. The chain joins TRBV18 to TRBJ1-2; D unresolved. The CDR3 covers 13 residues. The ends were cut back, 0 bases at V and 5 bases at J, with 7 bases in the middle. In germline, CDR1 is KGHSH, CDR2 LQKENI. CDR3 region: CASSPPSLYGYTF. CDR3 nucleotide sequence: TGTGCCAGCTCACCACCGAGTTTGTATGGCTACACCTTC.

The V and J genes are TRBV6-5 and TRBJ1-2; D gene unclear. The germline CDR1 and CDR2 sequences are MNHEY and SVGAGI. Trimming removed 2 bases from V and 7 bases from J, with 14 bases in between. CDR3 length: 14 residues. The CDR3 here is CASSYGPANGGYTF. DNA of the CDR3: TGTGCCAGCAGTTACGGACCCGCGAATGGTGGCTACACCTTC.

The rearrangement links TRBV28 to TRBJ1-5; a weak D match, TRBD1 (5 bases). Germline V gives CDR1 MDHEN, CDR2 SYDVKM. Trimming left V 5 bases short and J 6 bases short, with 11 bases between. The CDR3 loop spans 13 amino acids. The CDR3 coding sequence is TGTGCCAGCAGTCCCCTTGGGGGTCAGCCCCAGCATTTT. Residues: CASSPLGGQPQHF. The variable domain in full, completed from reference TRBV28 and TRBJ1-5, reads DVKVTQSSRYLVKRTGEKVFLECVQDMDHENMFWYRQDPGLGLRLIYFSYDVKMKEKGDIPEGYSVSREKKERFSLILESASTNQTSMYLCASSPLGGQPQHFGDGTRLSIL.

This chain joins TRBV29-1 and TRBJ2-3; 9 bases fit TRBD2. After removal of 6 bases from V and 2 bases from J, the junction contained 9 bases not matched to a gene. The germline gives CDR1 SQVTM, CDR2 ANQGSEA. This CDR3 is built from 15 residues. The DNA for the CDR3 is TGCAGCGTCCAATTAGCGGGGGCCCACACAGATACGCAGTATTTT. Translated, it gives CSVQLAGAHTDTQYF.

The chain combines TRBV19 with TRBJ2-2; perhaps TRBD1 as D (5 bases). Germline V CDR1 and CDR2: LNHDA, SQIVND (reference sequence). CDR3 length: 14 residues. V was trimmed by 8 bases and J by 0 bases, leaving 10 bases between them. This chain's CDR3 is CASFATANTGELFF. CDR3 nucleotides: TGTGCCAGTTTTGCGACAGCGAACACCGGGGAGCTGTTTTTT. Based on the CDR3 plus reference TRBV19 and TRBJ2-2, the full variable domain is DGGITQSPKYLFRKEGQNVTLSCEQNLNHDAMYWYRQDPGQGLRLIYYSQIVNDFQKGDIAEGYSVSREKKESFPLTVTSAQKNPTAFYLCASFATANTGELFFGEGSRLTVL.

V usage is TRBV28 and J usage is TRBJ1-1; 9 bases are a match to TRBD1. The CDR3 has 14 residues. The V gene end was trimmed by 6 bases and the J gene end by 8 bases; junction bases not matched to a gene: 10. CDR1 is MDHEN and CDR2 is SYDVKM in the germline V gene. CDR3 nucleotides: TGTGCCAGCAGACCACAGGGGGCCACCCCCGAAGCTTTCTTT. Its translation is CASRPQGATPEAFF.

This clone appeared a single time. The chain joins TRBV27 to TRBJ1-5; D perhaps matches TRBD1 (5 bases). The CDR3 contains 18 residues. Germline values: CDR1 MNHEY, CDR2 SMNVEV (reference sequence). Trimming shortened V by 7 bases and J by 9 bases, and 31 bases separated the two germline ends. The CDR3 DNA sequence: TGTGCCAGCAAAGGCCTTGGGAAGGGGACTTCCTGGCTGGGGCCCCAGCATTTT. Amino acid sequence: CASKGLGKGTSWLGPQHF.

CDR3 amino acids: CASRPGLAPAGELFF. Here the CDR3 DNA reads TGTGCCAGCAGACCGGGACTAGCTCCAGCCGGGGAGCTGTTTTTT. V and J are TRBV27 and TRBJ2-2; 9 bases agree with TRBD2. The CDR3 totals 15 residues. Germline CDR1 reads MNHEY; CDR2 reads SMNVEV (reference sequence). Unmatched junction bases numbered 8, after V lost 6 bases and J lost 6 bases.

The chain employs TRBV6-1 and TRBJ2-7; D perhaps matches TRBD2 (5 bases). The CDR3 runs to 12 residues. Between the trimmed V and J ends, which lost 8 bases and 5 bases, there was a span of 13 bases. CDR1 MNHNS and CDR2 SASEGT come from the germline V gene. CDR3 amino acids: CASCSTGNEQYF. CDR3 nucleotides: TGTGCCAGCTGTTCCACGGGGAACGAGCAGTACTTC.

CDR3 DNA sequence: TGCGCCAGCAGCTTCAGGGGGCCGACAGATACGCAGTATTTT. The encoded protein is CASSFRGPTDTQYF. The chain links TRBV4-1 to TRBJ2-3; TRBD1 agrees at 8 bases. This CDR3 is built from 14 residues. V was clipped by 5 bases and J by 3 bases; unmatched bases: 4. Germline V gene data show CDR1 as MGHRA and CDR2 as YSYEKL.

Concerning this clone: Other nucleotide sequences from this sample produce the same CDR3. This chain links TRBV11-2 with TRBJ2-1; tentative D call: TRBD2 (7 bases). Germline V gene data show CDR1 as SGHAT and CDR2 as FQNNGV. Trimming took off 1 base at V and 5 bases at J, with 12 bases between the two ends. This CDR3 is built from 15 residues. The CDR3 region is CASSLAAGANNEQFF. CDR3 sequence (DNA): TGTGCCAGCAGCTTAGCGGCGGGGGCAAACAATGAGCAGTTCTTC.

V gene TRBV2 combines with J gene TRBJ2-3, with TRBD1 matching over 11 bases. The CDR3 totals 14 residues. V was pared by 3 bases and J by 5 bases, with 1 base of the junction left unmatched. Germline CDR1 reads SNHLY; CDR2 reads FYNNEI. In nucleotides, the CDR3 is TGTGCCAGCAGTGAGGGGACAGGGGGAGATACGCAGTATTTT. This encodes CASSEGTGGDTQYF.

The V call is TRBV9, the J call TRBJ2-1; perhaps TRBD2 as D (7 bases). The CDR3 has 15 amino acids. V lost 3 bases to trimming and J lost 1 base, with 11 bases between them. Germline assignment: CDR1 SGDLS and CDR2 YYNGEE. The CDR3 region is CASSDRGASYNEQFF. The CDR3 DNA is TGTGCCAGCAGCGACCGGGGGGCTTCCTACAATGAGCAGTTCTTC.

The CDR3 DNA follows: TGTGCCAGCAGCTTAGGGAGTGGGGACGAGCAGTACTTC. As protein: CASSLGSGDEQYF. V is TRBV7-9 and J is TRBJ2-7; D not resolved. The CDR3 contains 13 residues. The germline CDR1 and CDR2 sequences are SEHNR and FQNEAQ (reference sequence). The V gene lost 1 base and the J gene lost 5 bases, with 9 bases spanning the gap.

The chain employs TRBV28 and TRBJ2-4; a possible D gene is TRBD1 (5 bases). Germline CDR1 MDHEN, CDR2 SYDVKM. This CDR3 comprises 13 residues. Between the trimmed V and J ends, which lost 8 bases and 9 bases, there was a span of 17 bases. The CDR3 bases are TGTGCCAGCGCCTTTGGGGCCTTAGGCATTCAGTACTTC. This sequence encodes CASAFGALGIQYF.

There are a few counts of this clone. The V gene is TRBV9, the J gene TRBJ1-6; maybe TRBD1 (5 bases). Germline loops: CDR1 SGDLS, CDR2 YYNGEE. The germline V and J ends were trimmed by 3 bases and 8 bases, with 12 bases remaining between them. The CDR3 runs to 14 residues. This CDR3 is CASSAQGIHSPLHF. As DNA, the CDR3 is TGTGCCAGCAGCGCTCAGGGAATCCATTCACCCCTCCACTTT.

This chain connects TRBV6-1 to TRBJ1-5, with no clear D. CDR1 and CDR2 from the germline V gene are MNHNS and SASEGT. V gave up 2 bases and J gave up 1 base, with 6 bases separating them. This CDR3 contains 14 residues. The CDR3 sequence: CASSEYGSNQPQHF. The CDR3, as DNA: TGTGCCAGCAGTGAATATGGGAGCAATCAGCCCCAGCATTTT.

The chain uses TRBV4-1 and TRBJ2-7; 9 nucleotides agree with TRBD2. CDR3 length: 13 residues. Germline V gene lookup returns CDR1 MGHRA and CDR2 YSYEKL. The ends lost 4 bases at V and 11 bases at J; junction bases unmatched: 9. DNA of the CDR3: TGCGCCAGCAGCCCGCGGGAGGGGATTTCGGAGTACTTC. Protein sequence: CASSPREGISEYF.